This T cell receptor beta chain appears in the sequencing data of a study of cytomegalovirus exposure and HLA in healthy donors. The wider study: About 180 million T cells yielded some 100 million unique TCR beta sequences, as an earlier analysis found.

To note about this clone: The antigen is unknown.

Whole-study findings and limits: HLA alleles were associated with roughly 17,000 TCR beta sequences in a later analysis at 0.05 false discovery rate. Among immune exposure information, only CMV serostatus was available. A few CMV-associated chains proved CMV antigen-specific in vitro.

V shed 4 bases, J shed 4 bases, and the junction held 7 bases outside the gene matches. The CDR3 extends over 15 amino acids. Germline V lookup: CDR1 SNHLY, CDR2 FYNNEI. The PCR made use of 60 Vbeta and 13 Jbeta primers. Assay used: immunoSEQ multiplex PCR; TCRdb lists only in-frame clones, some missing. The record lists about 200,000 clones, of which the ten most abundant hold roughly 6.7%. Sequencing used PBMCs. This sequence joins TRBV2 and TRBJ2-1; 7 nucleotides match TRBD1. The receptor comes from a man aged 25 to 40 in good health and CMV-seronegative. CDR3 in DNA: TGTGCCAGCAGTGTAGAAGGGGGCGGATACAATGAGCAGTTCTTC. Its translation: CASSVEGGGYNEQFF.